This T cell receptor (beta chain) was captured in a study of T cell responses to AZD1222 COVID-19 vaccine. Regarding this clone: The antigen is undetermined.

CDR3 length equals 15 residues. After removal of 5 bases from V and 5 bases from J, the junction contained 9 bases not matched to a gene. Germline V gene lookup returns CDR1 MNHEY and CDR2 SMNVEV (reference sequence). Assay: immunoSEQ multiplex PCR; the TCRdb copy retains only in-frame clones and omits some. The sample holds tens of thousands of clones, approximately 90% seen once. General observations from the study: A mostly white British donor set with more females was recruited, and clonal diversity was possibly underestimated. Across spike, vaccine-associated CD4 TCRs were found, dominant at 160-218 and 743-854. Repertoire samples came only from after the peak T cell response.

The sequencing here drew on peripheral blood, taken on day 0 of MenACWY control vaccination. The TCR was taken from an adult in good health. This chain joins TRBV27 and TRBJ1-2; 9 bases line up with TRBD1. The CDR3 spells CASSPGTGYPYGYTF. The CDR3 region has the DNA TGTGCCAGCAGTCCCGGGACAGGGTACCCTTATGGCTACACCTTC.